A single T cell receptor (beta chain) is shown here with its context. These data belong to a study of blood T cell repertoires in COVID-19. Assay used: immunoSEQ multiplex PCR; TCRdb lists only in-frame clones, some missing. The sample has 80,000 or so clones, roughly 90% seen once. Trimming cost V 3 bases and J 2 bases; bases outside gene matches: 14. Germline V gene sequence: CDR1 SGHRS, CDR2 YFSETQ. CDR3 length: 18 residues. This clonotype originated in a man aged 50 to 60 with acute or convalescent COVID-19. The sample comprised peripheral blood. The V call is TRBV5-1, the J call TRBJ2-5, with 9 bases identical to TRBD2. This CDR3 is CASSSRASGGPTQETQYF. In DNA form, the CDR3 reads TGCGCCAGCAGCTCCCGGGCGAGCGGGGGGCCTACTCAAGAGACCCAGTACTTC.